The rows below give T cell receptor beta chains drawn from one sample of a study of T-cell reconstitution after alpha-beta-depleted transplantation in children. TCRdb ran MiXCR on the PCR reads and lists one entry per CDR3 protein. The data hold 600,000 to 700,000 distinct CDR3 sequences, with around 14% observed a single time. The specimen comprised PBMCs, sampled before TCRalphabeta/CD19-depleted stem cell transplant. These receptors came from a girl aged 2 to 10 with congenital amegakaryocytic thrombocytopenia, due to receive a stem cell transplant. CDR3s include the opening cysteine and the closing phenylalanine or tryptophan. The D gene is left open where the match is weak. Only some rows state a clone size, as once, few, many or a class for expanded clones.

j_gene,d_gene,v_gene,abundance,CDR3aa,CDR3nt
TRBJ2-1,TRBD2,TRBV28,few,CASSVPSATSGHYNEQFF,TGTGCCAGCAGTGTCCCCTCTGCGACTAGCGGGCACTACAATGAGCAGTTCTTC
TRBJ1-2,-,TRBV10-3,many,CAISGSYGYTF,TGTGCCATCAGTGGGTCTTATGGCTACACCTTC
TRBJ2-3,TRBD1,TRBV18,many,CASSFGTGDTDTQYF,TGTGCCAGCTCATTTGGGACAGGCGACACAGATACGCAGTATTTT
TRBJ2-2,-,TRBV18,few,CASSPSHNGELFF,TGTGCCAGCTCACCAAGTCACAACGGGGAGCTGTTTTTT
TRBJ1-2,-,TRBV18,many,CASSPDGDYGYTF,TGTGCCAGCTCACCGGACGGGGACTATGGCTACACCTTC
TRBJ2-1,-,TRBV5-1,few,CASSLGWGDNEQFF,TGCGCCAGCAGCTTGGGGTGGGGGGACAATGAGCAGTTCTTC
TRBJ2-1,TRBD1,TRBV7-6,-,CASSSSGQYNEQFF,TGTGCCAGCAGCTCATCGGGACAGTACAATGAGCAGTTCTTC
TRBJ2-1,-,TRBV5-1,few,CASRQGLGNEQFF,TGCGCCAGCAGACAGGGATTGGGCAATGAGCAGTTCTTC
TRBJ1-5,TRBD1,TRBV20-1,many,CSATNRGLSNQPQHF,TGCAGTGCTACTAACAGGGGGCTTAGCAATCAGCCCCAGCATTTT
TRBJ2-7,TRBD1,TRBV4-2,many,CASSQPGTGMNEQYF,TGTGCCAGCAGCCAACCCGGGACAGGGATGAACGAGCAGTACTTC
TRBJ2-3,-,TRBV5-1,many,CASSLFTDTQYF,TGCGCCAGCAGCTTGTTCACAGATACGCAGTATTTT
TRBJ1-5,-,TRBV6-2/TRBV6-3,few,CASSNSHQPQHF,TGTGCCAGCAGCAACAGTCATCAGCCCCAGCATTTT
TRBJ2-1,-,TRBV28,many,CASNGVMGDSNEQFF,TGTGCCAGCAACGGGGTAATGGGGGATTCCAATGAGCAGTTCTTC
TRBJ2-3,TRBD2,TRBV20-1,many,CSASGGRSTDTQYF,TGCAGTGCTAGTGGCGGGAGGAGCACAGATACGCAGTATTTT
TRBJ1-2,-,TRBV7-6,many,CASSLVRGLYGYTF,TGTGCCAGCAGCTTAGTGAGGGGCCTGTATGGCTACACCTTC
TRBJ2-1,-,TRBV7-2,many,CANALDFYNEQFF,TGTGCCAACGCCCTGGACTTCTACAATGAGCAGTTCTTC
TRBJ2-1,-,TRBV7-6,few,CASFPDSFWANEQFF,TGTGCCAGCTTCCCAGACTCGTTTTGGGCGAATGAGCAGTTCTTC
TRBJ2-1,TRBD2,TRBV29-1,-,CSVEGPLGPSGLSSYNEQFF,TGCAGCGTTGAAGGCCCCCTGGGGCCTAGCGGGCTTAGCTCCTACAATGAGCAGTTCTTC
TRBJ1-1,-,TRBV5-1,many,CASREFVSMNTEAFF,TGCGCCAGCAGAGAGTTCGTCTCGATGAACACTGAAGCTTTCTTT
TRBJ2-1,TRBD2,TRBV12-3/TRBV12-4,few,CASSTILAGGPESLNEQFF,TGTGCCAGCAGTACGATACTAGCGGGAGGCCCCGAGAGTTTGAATGAGCAGTTCTTC
TRBJ2-3,-,TRBV5-1,few,CASSVGGERTDTQYF,TGCGCCAGCAGCGTTGGAGGGGAGCGCACAGATACGCAGTATTTT
TRBJ2-4,TRBD2,TRBV12-3/TRBV12-4,-,CASSFGTSGAFQYF,TGTGCCAGTAGTTTCGGGACTAGCGGGGCCTTTCAGTACTTC
TRBJ1-2,-,TRBV5-1,-,CASSYGSVDGYTF,TGCGCCAGCAGCTACGGGTCCGTTGATGGCTACACCTTC
TRBJ2-5,-,TRBV15,many,CATSRDLREAETQYF,TGTGCCACCAGCAGAGATCTTAGGGAAGCAGAGACCCAGTACTTC
TRBJ2-7,TRBD2,TRBV12-3/TRBV12-4,few,CASLGASGDEQYF,TGTGCCAGCCTGGGCGCTAGCGGCGACGAGCAGTACTTC
TRBJ1-1,-,TRBV5-1,many,CASMPAGAGGTEAFF,TGCGCCAGCATGCCGGCAGGAGCTGGGGGCACTGAAGCTTTCTTT
TRBJ2-7,-,TRBV6-1,-,CATLGAESSYEQYF,TGTGCCACCCTAGGGGCGGAGAGCTCCTACGAGCAGTACTTC
TRBJ2-1,-,TRBV6-1,-,CASRDRVNEQSF,TGTGCCAGCAGGGACAGAGTGAATGAGCAGTCCTTC
TRBJ2-3,TRBD2,TRBV4-2,-,CASRSTSGSHRDTQYF,TGTGCCAGCAGGTCGACTAGCGGGAGTCATCGAGATACGCAGTATTTT
TRBJ2-3,-,TRBV4-1,-,CASSQTVDSRLHTDTQYF,TGCGCCAGCAGCCAGACGGTGGACAGCCGACTCCACACAGATACGCAGTATTTT
TRBJ2-2,-,TRBV2,-,CASRGDLDTGELFF,TGTGCCAGCAGGGGGGACTTAGACACCGGGGAGCTGTTTTTT
TRBJ2-1,TRBD2,TRBV20-1,many,CSARDPSGRSAEQFF,TGCAGTGCTAGAGATCCTAGCGGGAGATCTGCTGAGCAGTTCTTC
TRBJ1-5,-,TRBV20-1,many,CSARGGTRSNQPQHF,TGCAGTGCTAGAGGGGGCACGAGAAGTAATCAGCCCCAGCATTTT
TRBJ1-5,TRBD1,TRBV12-3/TRBV12-4,many,CASSPRDRVYQPQHF,TGTGCCAGCAGTCCCCGGGACAGGGTTTATCAGCCCCAGCATTTT
TRBJ2-2,-,TRBV12-3/TRBV12-4,-,CASSPTTWGELFF,TGTGCCAGCAGCCCCACAACCTGGGGGGAGCTGTTTTTT
TRBJ2-1,TRBD2,TRBV27,-,CASSLSASGSYNEQFF,TGTGCCAGCAGTTTATCGGCTAGCGGTTCCTACAATGAGCAGTTCTTC
TRBJ1-2,-,TRBV6-5,many,CASRSEEGYTF,TGTGCCAGCAGATCCGAGGAGGGCTACACCTTC
TRBJ2-3,TRBD2,TRBV7-9,many,CASSRLAGLGTDTQYF,TGTGCCAGCAGCCGACTAGCGGGGCTCGGCACAGATACGCAGTATTTT
TRBJ1-1,-,TRBV7-3,few,CASSLMGASTEAFF,TGTGCCAGCAGCTTAATGGGGGCAAGCACTGAAGCTTTCTTT
TRBJ2-1,-,TRBV7-6,many,CASSLTIPPYNEQFF,TGTGCCAGCAGCCTTACTATTCCCCCCTACAATGAGCAGTTCTTC
TRBJ2-5,-,TRBV5-1,many,CASSLVGQETQYF,TGCGCCAGCAGCTTGGTCGGACAAGAGACCCAGTACTTC
TRBJ2-1,-,TRBV20-1,-,CSARDSHHAYNEQFF,TGCAGTGCTAGAGACTCGCACCACGCATACAATGAGCAGTTCTTC
TRBJ2-2,TRBD2,TRBV2,many,CASSTRPSGTGELFF,TGTGCCAGCAGTACGAGGCCTAGCGGCACCGGGGAGCTGTTTTTT
TRBJ2-3,TRBD2,TRBV5-1,-,CASSLVILAGTDTQYF,TGCGCCAGCAGCTTAGTAATACTAGCGGGCACAGATACGCAGTATTTT
TRBJ1-4,-,TRBV5-6,-,CASSSGSPTNEKLFF,TGTGCCAGCAGCTCCGGGAGTCCCACTAATGAAAAACTGTTTTTT
TRBJ2-1,-,TRBV27,many,CASSPTGLFGGEQFF,TGTGCCAGCAGCCCTACGGGACTCTTTGGTGGTGAGCAGTTCTTC
TRBJ2-1,-,TRBV6-2/TRBV6-3,-,CASADSFNEQFF,TGTGCCAGCGCTGACAGTTTCAATGAGCAGTTCTTC
TRBJ2-1,-,TRBV7-6,-,CASSLALPSSYNEQFF,TGTGCCAGCAGCTTAGCTTTGCCCAGCTCCTACAATGAGCAGTTCTTC
TRBJ2-7,TRBD2,TRBV5-1,-,CASSLGGLAHEQYF,TGCGCCAGCAGCTTGGGGGGACTAGCTCACGAGCAGTACTTC
TRBJ2-1,-,TRBV18,few,CASSPDGRIPEQFF,TGTGCCAGCTCACCGGACGGGCGTATCCCTGAGCAGTTCTTC
TRBJ1-4,-,TRBV12-3/TRBV12-4,few,CASSNLGSNEKLFF,TGTGCCAGCAGTAATTTGGGTTCGAATGAAAAACTGTTTTTT
TRBJ2-1,-,TRBV7-9,few,CASSLANRGEQFF,TGTGCCAGCAGCTTAGCGAACCGGGGTGAGCAGTTCTTC
TRBJ2-3,TRBD1,TRBV5-1,-,CASSHRDSVTDTQYF,TGCGCCAGCAGCCACCGGGACAGCGTAACAGATACGCAGTATTTT
TRBJ2-4,-,TRBV21-1,-,CASSKATPNNEVQYF,TGTGCCAGCAGCAAAGCGACCCCCAATAATGAGGTTCAGTACTTC
TRBJ2-3,TRBD2,TRBV6-1,many,CASSALAGSFGTQYF,TGTGCCAGCAGTGCATTAGCGGGATCCTTTGGTACGCAGTATTTT
TRBJ2-1,TRBD2,TRBV20-1,few,CSADIMRLAGNEQFF,TGCAGTGCTGATATCATGAGACTAGCGGGAAATGAGCAGTTCTTC
TRBJ2-1,TRBD2,TRBV5-1,many,CASSRREAPNEQFF,TGCGCCAGCAGCCGGCGGGAGGCCCCCAATGAGCAGTTCTTC
TRBJ2-1,TRBD2,TRBV5-1,-,CASSGSLAGVVDEQFF,TGCGCCAGCAGCGGGTCGCTAGCGGGAGTTGTGGATGAGCAGTTCTTC
TRBJ2-1,TRBD2,TRBV7-2,few,CASRSGGPVNEQFF,TGTGCCAGCAGATCGGGGGGTCCCGTCAATGAGCAGTTCTTC
TRBJ2-1,-,TRBV5-1,-,CAGSLAAGPPNNEQFF,TGCGCCGGCAGCTTGGCGGCGGGACCCCCAAACAATGAGCAGTTCTTC